The source of this T cell receptor (beta chain) is a study of cytomegalovirus exposure and HLA in healthy donors. PCR employed 60 Vbeta and 13 Jbeta primers. TCRdb keeps only in-frame clones here, not all; method: immunoSEQ multiplex PCR. The profile shows about 120,000 clones, more than 80% of them singletons. The clonotype comes from a man aged 40-55 years in good health and CMV-seronegative. The sequenced sample consisted of PBMCs.

The CDR3 spells CASSMRPSYEQYF. CDR3 sequence (DNA): TGTGCCAGTAGTATGCGCCCCTCCTACGAGCAGTACTTC. The gene calls are TRBV19 and TRBJ2-7; D is unresolved. Trimming took off 3 bases at V and 0 bases at J, with 6 bases between the two ends. The CDR3 has 13 amino acids. The germline V gene has CDR1 LNHDA and CDR2 SQIVND (reference sequence).